The 14 T cell receptor beta chains in this list originate from one sample, sequenced in a study of blood T cell repertoires in COVID-19. TCRdb's table, derived via immunoSEQ multiplex PCR, lists solely in-frame clones and lacks some. The sample gives over 200,000 clones, 86% of which show up once; over 7.5% is in the top ten. Sequenced: peripheral blood. The receptor source for this set is a man aged 40-49 years who had recovered from COVID-19.

This chain joins TRBV7-8 and TRBJ1-1; 7 nucleotides match TRBD1. The V and J ends lost 5 bases and 0 bases, in that order; junction bases with no gene match: 3. The CDR3 spans 14 residues. Germline CDR1 SGHVS, CDR2 FQNEAQ. The CDR3 spells CASSTGQMNTEAFF. The DNA for the CDR3 is TGTGCCAGCAGCACGGGACAGATGAACACTGAAGCTTTCTTT.

The genes are TRBV5-1 and TRBJ1-3; 9 bases map to TRBD1. The CDR3 has 14 residues. The V segment lost 3 bases and the J segment 7 bases; nucleotides outside the gene matches: 5. Germline lookup yields CDR1 SGHRS and CDR2 YFSETQ. CDR3 sequence: CASSSPGTGNTIYF. In nucleotides, the CDR3 is TGCGCCAGCAGCTCCCCCGGGACAGGGAACACCATATATTTT.

V is TRBV2 and J is TRBJ2-4; TRBD1 agrees at 7 bases. Germline V lookup: CDR1 SNHLY, CDR2 FYNNEI. The CDR3 length is 15 residues. V lost 6 bases and J lost 4; bases outside the gene matches: 9. CDR3 DNA: TGTGCCAGCAGCCAGACAGGGTTGGGGAAAAACATTCAGTACTTC. Translated: CASSQTGLGKNIQYF.

The gene calls are TRBV10-3 and TRBJ2-5, with a tentative D call TRBD1 (5 bases). CDR1 is ENHRY and CDR2 is SYGVKD in the germline V gene. V was clipped by 4 bases and J by 7 bases, with 13 bases between them. This CDR3 comprises 13 residues. CDR3 in DNA: TGTGCCATCAGTGCAGGGTTCAAGAGGACCCAGTACTTC. Amino acid sequence: CAISAGFKRTQYF.

The rearrangement joins TRBV27 to TRBJ1-2; no definite D call. Germline V gene lookup returns CDR1 MNHEY and CDR2 SMNVEV (reference sequence). V was cut by 5 bases and J by 4 bases, with 23 bases left in between. The CDR3 spans 17 residues. The CDR3 DNA reads TGTGCCAGCAGTCCAACTTGGGCCATCTCAAATTTCTATGGCTACACCTTC. It codes for CASSPTWAISNFYGYTF.

This chain uses TRBV5-1 with TRBJ2-7; TRBD2 agrees at 7 bases. This CDR3 spans 15 amino acids. The germline V gene has CDR1 SGHRS and CDR2 YFSETQ. V lost 4 bases and J lost 4; bases outside the gene matches: 11. CDR3: CASSGGTTKGYEQYF. DNA for the CDR3: TGCGCCAGCAGCGGGGGGACTACCAAAGGGTACGAGCAGTACTTC. The whole variable domain, filled in from reference TRBV5-1 and TRBJ2-7, reads KAGVTQTPRYLIKTRGQQVTLSCSPISGHRSVSWYQQTPGQGLQFLFEYFSETQRNKGNFPGRFSGRQFSNSRSEMNVSTLELGDSALYLCASSGGTTKGYEQYFGPGTRLTVT.

The chain combines TRBV7-8 with TRBJ2-1, with TRBD1 as a possible D gene (6 bases). Per germline, CDR1 SGHVS and CDR2 FQNEAQ. Trimming shortened V by 1 base and J by 9 bases, and 13 bases separated the two germline ends. The CDR3 loop spans 14 amino acids. For the CDR3, the DNA is TGTGCCAGCAGCTTAGTCAGGGGCCGGGGTGAGCAGTTCTTC. Residues: CASSLVRGRGEQFF.

This chain connects TRBV24-1 to TRBJ1-6, with unresolved D. CDR1 and CDR2 from the germline V gene are KGHDR and SFDVKD. V lost 5 bases, J lost 17 bases, and 9 bases lay in between. CDR3 length: 10 amino acids. The CDR3 region is CATSGVVFHF. The CDR3 DNA reads TGTGCCACCAGTGGCGTGGTGTTCCACTTT.

This chain uses TRBV4-1 with TRBJ2-7; tentatively, D is TRBD1 (6 bases). Trimming took 3 bases from V and 3 from J, leaving 12 bases between them. Germline loops: CDR1 MGHRA, CDR2 YSYEKL. The CDR3 totals 14 residues. The CDR3 here is CASSQQQGGYEQYF. Here the CDR3 DNA reads TGCGCCAGCAGCCAGCAACAGGGCGGCTACGAGCAGTACTTC.

This chain uses TRBV18 with TRBJ2-1, with 9 bases matching TRBD1. The CDR3 loop spans 16 amino acids. Germline CDR1 KGHSH, CDR2 LQKENI. V gave up 2 bases and J gave up 3 bases; unmatched junction bases: 5. The CDR3 sequence: CASSPTGGLNYNEQFF. The CDR3 DNA sequence: TGTGCCAGCTCACCAACAGGGGGCTTGAACTACAATGAGCAGTTCTTC.

The chain is built from TRBV13 and TRBJ2-3; D unclear. Between the trimmed V and J ends, which lost 4 bases and 2 bases, there was a span of 10 bases. There are 14 residues in the CDR3. Looked up from germline, CDR1 is PRHDT and CDR2 is FYEKMQ (reference sequence). CDR3 sequence reads: CASSSPLVTDTQYF. As DNA, the CDR3 is TGTGCCAGCAGCTCCCCCCTAGTCACAGATACGCAGTATTTT.

This chain links TRBV7-8 with TRBJ2-3; D gene uncertain. Trimming took 8 bases from V and 2 from J, leaving 14 bases between them. Germline assignment: CDR1 SGHVS and CDR2 FQNEAQ. This CDR3 contains 14 residues. The CDR3 loop is CASRSVRPTDTQYF. The CDR3 bases are TGTGCCAGCCGTAGTGTGAGGCCCACAGATACGCAGTATTTT.

The chain links TRBV29-1 to TRBJ2-7, with a tentative D call TRBD2 (6 bases). The V gene lost 6 bases and the J gene lost 3 bases, with 9 bases spanning the gap. CDR1 is SQVTM and CDR2 is ANQGSEA in the germline V gene. This CDR3 is 11 amino acids long. CDR3 sequence (DNA): TGCAGCGTGCGGGGCAGCTACGAGCAGTACTTC. Translating it yields CSVRGSYEQYF.

A few counts support this clone. The chain combines TRBV14 with TRBJ1-6, with D possibly TRBD1 on 5 matching bases. With 0 bases removed from V and 10 bases from J, the gap between germline ends came to 13 bases. The CDR3 sequence is 15 residues long. CDR1 SGHDN and CDR2 FVKESK come from the germline V gene. The CDR3 loop is CASSQEYGGLSPLHF. DNA of the CDR3: TGTGCCAGCAGCCAAGAGTATGGGGGACTGTCACCCCTCCACTTT.